Included here is one T cell receptor (beta chain) sequence, with context. The antigen remains unidentified. The CDR3 covers 16 residues. CDR1 and CDR2 (germline): SGHRS, YFSETQ. UMIs with a 6-nucleotide sample barcode were added by template switching. TCRdb re-called the 5' RACE reads, yielding one record per CDR3 amino acid sequence without DNA. Here the sample table reports about 110,000 distinct CDR3 sequences. The sample comes from a study of monozygotic twins with inflammatory bowel disease. General study points: Reduced clonotype sharing with other individuals was observed in IBD patients relative to healthy twins, especially with disease activity. Nothing supported a single strong signal or clonotype that was associated with IBD.

The chain recombines TRBV5-1 with TRBJ1-2; TCRdb selects TRBD1, and the lack of DNA leaves this call unchecked. The sample was blood. The clonotype originates from a human donor with ulcerative colitis or Crohn's disease, or a healthy co-twin of an affected twin (not recorded which). CDR3 amino acids: CASSLDPGGTSYGYTF. Filled out from reference TRBV5-1 and TRBJ1-2, the complete variable domain reads KAGVTQTPRYLIKTRGQQVTLSCSPISGHRSVSWYQQTPGQGLQFLFEYFSETQRNKGNFPGRFSGRQFSNSRSEMNVSTLELGDSALYLCASSLDPGGTSYGYTFGSGTRLTVV.